Listed below are T cell receptor beta chains from one sample, sequenced in a study of regulatory T cells in long-lasting Graves disease. TCRdb used MiXCR to reprocess the multiplex PCR reads, holding one entry per CDR3 protein. Of a few hundred thousand distinct CDR3 sequences listed, about 19% are singletons. Sequenced material: peripheral blood mononuclear cells (PBMCs), taken at new diagnosis, from a patient treated with antithyroid drugs. All receptors come from a female donor with Graves disease. Both conserved end residues are part of each CDR3. The order of the fields is D gene, clone size, V gene, J gene, CDR3 DNA, CDR3 protein. D genes are given only for firm matches. The size entry is marked missing in some rows and otherwise reads once, few, many or a size class.

>TRBD1|many|TRBV2|TRBJ1-1
TGTGCCAGCAGTGCAGGGGGGAACACTGAAGCTTTCTTT
CASSAGGNTEAFF
>-|many|TRBV6-5|TRBJ2-5
TGTGCCAGCAGTTTGTGGGATTTAAGAGAGACCCAGTACTTC
CASSLWDLRETQYF
>-|-|TRBV4-3|TRBJ1-2
TGCGCCAGCAGCCAAGCAGGGATGGCCTATGGCTACACCTTC
CASSQAGMAYGYTF
>TRBD1|-|TRBV24-1|TRBJ2-5
TGTGCCACCAGTGATCCCCGACAGGGGATGGAGACCCAGTACTTC
CATSDPRQGMETQYF
>-|few|TRBV18|TRBJ1-1
TGTGCCAGCTCACCACCGGGGCAGGGGCCGGCTTTCTTT
CASSPPGQGPAFF
>-|many|TRBV7-3|TRBJ2-3
TGTGCCAGCAGCCCAGGAAGAGATACGCAGTATTTT
CASSPGRDTQYF
>TRBD1|many|TRBV7-9|TRBJ1-1
TGTGCCAGCAGTCGGGACAGGGAACGTGATGCTTTCTTT
CASSRDRERDAFF
>-|few|TRBV27|TRBJ1-5
TGTGCCAGCAGCCCGAGGGGGGCGGCTATGCAGCCCCAGCATTTT
CASSPRGAAMQPQHF
>TRBD1|many|TRBV19|TRBJ2-7
TGTGCCAGTAGTAGGGACGGGGACAGCCTGGGCGAGCAGTACTTC
CASSRDGDSLGEQYF
>TRBD1|many|TRBV28|TRBJ2-7
TGTGCCAGCACCCAAGGACAGGGCCACGAGCAGTACTTC
CASTQGQGHEQYF
>TRBD2|-|TRBV7-9|TRBJ2-1
TGTGCCAGCAGCTCAGAGTGGGACGGACTAGCGGGAGTCCGGGAGCAGTTCTTC
CASSSEWDGLAGVREQFF
>-|-|TRBV11-2|TRBJ1-4
TGTGCCAGCAATGGAGGAAGGGAAGAAAAACTGTTTTTT
CASNGGREEKLFF
>-|few|TRBV11-2|TRBJ1-4
TGTGCCAGCAGCTTCAATGTAAAACTGTTTTTT
CASSFNVKLFF
>-|many|TRBV3-1|TRBJ1-4
TGTGCCAGCAGCCACTCTAATGAAAAACTGTTTTTT
CASSHSNEKLFF
>TRBD2|many|TRBV18|TRBJ2-1
TGTGCCAGCTCACCTCTAGCGGGGAACTCCTACAATGAGCAGTTCTTC
CASSPLAGNSYNEQFF
>-|many|TRBV9|TRBJ2-1
TGTGCCAGCAGCGTAGCCCCAACGAACGGGGGTGAGCAGTTCTTC
CASSVAPTNGGEQFF
>-|many|TRBV7-6|TRBJ1-2
TGTGCCAGCAGCGGTACAGGGACTGGCTACACCTTC
CASSGTGTGYTF
>TRBD1|-|TRBV9|TRBJ1-5
TGTGCCAGCTCCTCGGACAGGGGTATGGTGCCCCAGCATTTT
CASSSDRGMVPQHF
>-|few|TRBV20-1|TRBJ1-4
TGCAGTGCAGCAGGGACGCCATCTGGGCTGTTTTTT
CSAAGTPSGLFF
>-|few|TRBV5-4|TRBJ1-2
TGTGCCAGCAGCTTCGGAGGTGGCTACACCTTC
CASSFGGGYTF
>TRBD1|many|TRBV29-1|TRBJ2-5
TGCAGCGTGGAGGGACAGGGAAAAGAGACCCAGTACTTC
CSVEGQGKETQYF
>-|-|TRBV11-2|TRBJ2-5
TGTGCCAGCAGCTTATTTGTCGGGACCGAGGGTCAAGAGACCCAGTACTTC
CASSLFVGTEGQETQYF
>TRBD1|many|TRBV7-9|TRBJ1-1
TGTGCCAGCAGCTCGGACAGGGGCCAGGGAAGAGCTTTCTTT
CASSSDRGQGRAFF
>-|many|TRBV28|TRBJ1-5
TGTGCCAGCAGTTTAGGGGGTAGCAATCAGCCCCAGCATTTT
CASSLGGSNQPQHF
>-|many|TRBV7-3|TRBJ2-3
TGTGCCAGCAGTTTTACGGGAAGCCGCACAGATACGCAGTATTTT
CASSFTGSRTDTQYF
>-|many|TRBV9|TRBJ2-3
TGTGCCAGCAGCGTAGATGGCGGACACACAGATACGCAGTATTTT
CASSVDGGHTDTQYF
>-|-|TRBV6-2/TRBV6-3|TRBJ2-6
TGTGCCAGCAGTTACGGGATGGGCTCTGGGGCCAACGTCCTGACTTTC
CASSYGMGSGANVLTF
>-|many|TRBV5-1|TRBJ1-5
TGCGCCAGCAGCTTGGGGACAGACGGCAATCAGCCCCAGCATTTT
CASSLGTDGNQPQHF
>-|-|TRBV30|TRBJ2-1
TGTGCCTGGGGCCTGGGAGCGGATTACAATGAGCAGTTCTTC
CAWGLGADYNEQFF
>TRBD2|-|TRBV12-3/TRBV12-4|TRBJ2-5
TGTGCCAGCAGTTTCGCTAGCGGGGGGGAGACCCAGTACTTC
CASSFASGGETQYF
>TRBD2|many|TRBV25-1|TRBJ2-1
TGTGCCAGCAGTAAGGCGGGAGGGCCCTATGAGCAGTTCTTC
CASSKAGGPYEQFF
>TRBD2|many|TRBV10-3|TRBJ2-1
TGTGCCATCAAGCGGGGGGGCAGCGATGAGCAGTTCTTC
CAIKRGGSDEQFF
>-|many|TRBV7-3|TRBJ2-1
TGTGCCAGCAGCCCGGGGCTAGCCTCCGACAATGAGCAGTTCTTC
CASSPGLASDNEQFF
>TRBD1|few|TRBV7-2|TRBJ1-2
TGTGCCAGCAGCTGGGGACAGGTCTATGGCTACACCTTC
CASSWGQVYGYTF
>-|many|TRBV6-2/TRBV6-3|TRBJ2-5
TGTGCCAGCAGTTACTCACCCTATCAAGAGACCCAGTACTTC
CASSYSPYQETQYF
>TRBD1|many|TRBV29-1|TRBJ1-2
TGCAGCGTGATGGGACAGCCGACCTCCTATGGCTACACCTTC
CSVMGQPTSYGYTF
>-|-|TRBV12-5|TRBJ1-1
TGTGCTAGTGGTTTGGGTAACACTGAAGCTTTCTTT
CASGLGNTEAFF
>TRBD1|many|TRBV6-1|TRBJ2-7
TGTGCCAGCAGCCAGGGGGCTAAATGCTACGAGCAGTACTTC
CASSQGAKCYEQYF
>-|many|TRBV10-3|TRBJ1-2
TGTGCCATCAGGAGGCAGAACTATGGCTACACCTTC
CAIRRQNYGYTF
>TRBD2|many|TRBV6-2/TRBV6-3|TRBJ2-1
TGTGCCAGCAGTTACGGGCTAGCGGTGAACAATGAGCAGTTCTTC
CASSYGLAVNNEQFF
>-|-|TRBV29-1|TRBJ1-3
TGCAGCGGGAGGGCAGGGTATGGAAACACCATATATTTT
CSGRAGYGNTIYF
>TRBD1|-|TRBV14|TRBJ2-3
TGTGCCAGCAGCCTTGGACAGGGGGCGAGCACAGATACGCAGTATTTT
CASSLGQGASTDTQYF
>-|-|TRBV19|TRBJ2-6
TGTGCCAGTAGTAAAGTCAGCTCTGGGGCCAACGTCCTGACTTTC
CASSKVSSGANVLTF
>-|many|TRBV4-1|TRBJ2-7
TGCGCCAGCAGCCCCGGACGGGCAGTCTCCTACGAGCAGTACTTC
CASSPGRAVSYEQYF
>TRBD1|many|TRBV10-3|TRBJ2-5
TGTGCCATCAGTGAGTCGGCAGGGGGCTATGAAGAGACCCAGTACTTC
CAISESAGGYEETQYF
>-|many|TRBV20-1|TRBJ2-3
TGCAGTGCTAGAGCCCTAGCGACAGATACGCAGTATTTT
CSARALATDTQYF
>TRBD1|many|TRBV7-9|TRBJ2-6
TGTGCCAGCAGCTCCGACAGGGCTGGGGCCAACGTCCTGACTTTC
CASSSDRAGANVLTF
>TRBD1|-|TRBV7-2|TRBJ1-1
TGTGCCAGCAGCCCCAGACAGGGGTCACACACTGAAGCTTTCTTT
CASSPRQGSHTEAFF
>-|many|TRBV7-2|TRBJ2-5
TGTGCCAGCAGCTCAAGCGGACCGAAAGAGACCCAGTACTTC
CASSSSGPKETQYF
>-|many|TRBV12-5|TRBJ2-3
TGTGCCTCTGCACTAGGCGGGACCTTCACAGATACGCAGTATTTT
CASALGGTFTDTQYF
>-|-|TRBV7-2|TRBJ1-2
TGTGCCAGCAGCCAGCGGGACCCCGGGAGTGGCTACACCTTC
CASSQRDPGSGYTF
>-|-|TRBV19|TRBJ2-7
TGTGCCAGTAGTATGGAGGGCGAATTTGAGCAGTACTTC
CASSMEGEFEQYF